The present entry profiles one TCR beta chain with its context. The data originate from a study of blood T cell repertoires in COVID-19. About the research overall: Acute and convalescent COVID-19 samples came from the United States, Italy and Spain.

In the authors' workflow: Nucleated cell counts were estimated from reference gene primer amplification. Method: immunoSEQ multiplex PCR; TCRdb's copy keeps in-frame clones and lacks some. D and trimming come from the DNA, and the V and J calls and clone size come from that table. The sample consists of some 370,000 clones, 90% of them appearing once. The length of the CDR3 is 12 residues. Germline loops: CDR1 PRHDT, CDR2 FYEKMQ (reference sequence). V was shortened by 3 bases and J by 4 bases, with 6 bases between the two germline ends. This sequence was found in a man aged 18 to 30 with active or convalescent COVID-19. Specimen: peripheral blood. The J gene is TRBJ1-1, the V gene TRBV13; D is uncertain. The CDR3 spells CASSLAGTEAFF. As DNA, the CDR3 is TGTGCCAGCAGCTTGGCGGGCACTGAAGCTTTCTTT.